The 32 T cell receptor beta chains below were found in one sample sequenced in a study of T cell clonality in common variable immunodeficiency. This table comes from immunoSEQ multiplex PCR, and its TCRdb copy is limited to in-frame clones, with some not included. This sample carries around 47,000 clones, none of them present only once. The sequencing input was peripheral blood mononuclear cells. These receptors all stem from a person between 18 and 75 years old in good health.

There are many counts of this clone. The read finishes 3 residues shy of the CDR3 end, and the germline J gene is used to complete it. The chain links TRBV6-1 to TRBJ1-2; D is possibly TRBD1 (5 bases). The CDR3 sequence is 12 residues long. Trimming removed 3 bases at V and 7 bases at J, with 9 bases between. Looked up from germline, CDR1 is MNHNS and CDR2 is SASEGT. The CDR3: CASSEWGGGYTF. CDR3 bases read: TGTGCCAGCAGTGAGTGGGGGGGTGGC.

This clone has a handful of counts. The read terminates 3 residues ahead of where the CDR3 ends, so the germline J gene completes it. V gene TRBV18 combines with J gene TRBJ2-7; TRBD2 matches 10 bases. Germline CDR1 and CDR2: KGHSH and LQKENI. Trimming took 2 bases from V and 5 from J; bases not matched to a gene: 9. The CDR3 runs 16 residues. The CDR3 loop is CASSPTSGVLSDEQYF. The sequenced CDR3 bases are TGTGCCAGCTCACCAACTAGCGGGGTCCTAAGCGACGAG. The full variable domain, in which reference TRBV18 and TRBJ2-7 provide the parts outside the CDR3, is NAGVMQNPRHLVRRRGQEARLRCSPMKGHSHVYWYRQLPEEGLKFMVYLQKENIIDESGMPKERFSAEFPKEGPSILRIQQVVRGDSAAYFCASSPTSGVLSDEQYFGPGTRLTVT.

This clone was picked up many times. The read terminates 3 residues ahead of where the CDR3 ends, so the germline J gene completes it. This chain joins TRBV7-9 and TRBJ1-6; no clear D. The length of the CDR3 is 12 residues. CDR1 and CDR2 from the germline V gene are SEHNR and FQNEAQ (reference sequence). The CDR3 here is CASSRWERPLHF. Partial CDR3 DNA: TGTGCCAGCAGCAGGTGGGAGCGGCCC.

In this sample, this clone turned up many times. The sequence runs out 3 residues before the end of the CDR3; the remainder is reconstructed from the germline J gene. The rearrangement joins TRBV7-6 to TRBJ1-3; a weak D match, TRBD1 (5 bases). The CDR3 totals 13 residues. The ends were cut back, 5 bases at V and 3 bases at J, with 8 bases in the middle. CDR1 SGHVS and CDR2 FNYEAQ come from the germline V gene. Here the CDR3 reads CASSLGLGNTIYF. CDR3 DNA (partial): TGTGCCAGCAGCCTGGGACTTGGAAACACC.

This clone was seen many times. From the germline J gene comes the end of the CDR3, since the read stops 3 residues before it. J is TRBJ1-2 and V is TRBV30; D is ambiguous. The CDR3 is 13 residues long. Trimming stripped 0 bases from V and 7 bases from J, with 12 bases between. CDR1 is GTSNPN, CDR2 SVGIG, per germline (reference sequence). The DNA read from the CDR3 is TGTGCCTGGAGTGTCCTGGCTCGAGGTGGC. Its translation: CAWSVLARGG. The CDR3 in its entirety is CAWSVLARGGYTF.

This clone was found many times. The CDR3 extends 3 residues past the end of the read, so its final part is completed from the germline J gene. The rearrangement joins TRBV5-1 to TRBJ1-1; D gene uncertain. Germline assignment: CDR1 SGHRS and CDR2 YFSETQ. Trimming shortened V by 2 bases and J by 4 bases, and 9 bases separated the two germline ends. The CDR3 is made up of 13 amino acids. This CDR3 is CASSFGGGTEAFF. The DNA read from the CDR3 is TGCGCCAGCAGCTTTGGCGGTGGCACTGAA.

In this sample, this clone turned up many times. Sequencing ends 3 residues short of the CDR3 end; the germline J gene provides the rest. This chain links TRBV2 with TRBJ2-5; D is ambiguous. Germline loops: CDR1 SNHLY, CDR2 FYNNEI. The V end was cut by 5 bases, the J end by 3 bases, with 10 bases between. The CDR3 consists of 13 residues. This chain's CDR3 is CASSFGRKETQYF. CDR3 DNA (partial): TGTGCCAGCAGTTTTGGCAGGAAAGAGACC. Full variable domain (missing parts from reference TRBV2 and TRBJ2-5): EPEVTQTPSHQVTQMGQEVILRCVPISNHLYFYWYRQILGQKVEFLVSFYNNEISEKSEIFDDQFSVERPDGSNFTLKIRSTKLEDSAMYFCASSFGRKETQYFGPGTRLLVL.

On this clone itself: The CDR3 end lies 3 residues beyond the end of the read and is filled in from the germline J gene. The chain recombines TRBV16 with TRBJ2-3; 11 bases match TRBD2. Germline V gene data show CDR1 as KGHSY and CDR2 as FQNENV. The CDR3 has 19 amino acids. V lost 0 bases and J lost 4; bases outside the gene matches: 12. CDR3 bases read: TGTGCCAGCAGCCAATCACTAGGTTTCACTAGCGGGAGAGCAGATACG. It codes for CASSQSLGFTSGRADT. The full CDR3 sequence reads CASSQSLGFTSGRADTQYF.

This clone has only a few counts. The CDR3 end is not reached by the read, which stops 3 residues before it; the germline J gene fills it in. V is TRBV14 and J is TRBJ2-5, with D tentatively TRBD2 (5 bases). This CDR3 comprises 14 residues. The V gene lost 0 bases and the J gene lost 7 bases, with 12 bases spanning the gap. CDR1 and CDR2 (germline): SGHDN, FVKESK. CDR3 loop: CASSQDFGVGTQYF. CDR3 bases read: TGTGCCAGCAGCCAAGATTTCGGGGTTGGGACC.

This clone has at least ten counts. The CDR3 end is not reached by the read, which stops 3 residues before it; the germline J gene fills it in. The rearrangement links TRBV2 to TRBJ2-7; D is perhaps TRBD1 (8 bases). CDR3 length equals 15 residues. Trimming took 2 bases from V and 4 from J, leaving 15 bases between them. Per the germline V gene, CDR1 is SNHLY and CDR2 is FYNNEI. The sequenced CDR3 bases are TGTGCCAGCAGTGAAACAGGGGGGGATCCATACGAG. Amino acids: CASSETGGDPYE. The CDR3 as a whole reads CASSETGGDPYEQYF.

At least ten counts were recorded for this clone. The sequenced fragment ends 3 residues before the CDR3 boundary, so the rest is inferred from the germline J gene. The V gene is TRBV19, the J gene TRBJ1-4; 9 bases line up with TRBD1. This CDR3 is built from 13 residues. In germline, CDR1 is LNHDA, CDR2 SQIVND (reference sequence). Trimming at V came to 8 bases and at J to 7 bases, leaving 5 bases not matched to a gene. CDR3 bases read: TGTGCCAGTGGACAGGGGATGCGTGAAAAA. Amino acid sequence: CASGQGMREK. The whole CDR3 sequence is CASGQGMREKLFF.

This clone was counted ten times or more. The sequence runs out 3 residues before the end of the CDR3; the remainder is reconstructed from the germline J gene. The V and J genes are TRBV10-3 and TRBJ2-3; tentatively, D is TRBD2 (6 bases). There are 15 residues in the CDR3. V shed 8 bases and J shed 1 base, with 16 bases lying between them. The germline CDR1 and CDR2 sequences are ENHRY and SYGVKD. CDR3 bases read: TGTGCCATCGCTTTAATGGCTAGCGGCACAGATACG. It specifies CAIALMASGTDT. The complete CDR3 protein is CAIALMASGTDTQYF.

This clone was observed at least ten times. The part of the CDR3 DNA that was read is TGCGCCAGCAGAGAGCGGGAGGGTGGGGCAGATACG. It is translated as CASREREGGADT. The entire CDR3 reads CASREREGGADTQYF. The gene calls are TRBV5-1 and TRBJ2-3; 10 positions match TRBD2. The read falls 3 residues short of the CDR3 end, and the missing part is taken from the germline J gene. CDR1 and CDR2 (germline): SGHRS, YFSETQ. V was clipped by 5 bases and J by 4 bases; unmatched bases: 7. The CDR3 runs 15 residues.

This clone was observed many times. The read terminates 3 residues before the CDR3 end, so the remaining end is supplied by the germline J gene. The chain uses TRBV7-3 and TRBJ2-5; D perhaps matches TRBD1 (5 bases). The CDR3 has 16 residues. CDR1 is SGHTA, CDR2 FQGTGA, per germline. Deletions cut 0 bases from V and 1 base from J, with 12 bases between. This CDR3 reads CASSLTGQTFQETQYF. The part of the CDR3 DNA that was read is TGTGCCAGCAGCTTAACGGGGCAGACATTCCAAGAGACC.

This clone was detected many times. Coverage ceases 3 residues before the CDR3 finishes, and the germline J gene fills in the end. The chain employs TRBV20-1 and TRBJ2-1; no reliable D call. From germline, CDR1 is DFQATT and CDR2 SNEGSKA (reference sequence). The CDR3 extends over 11 amino acids. V was trimmed by 4 bases and J by 9 bases, leaving 10 bases between them. CDR3 residues: CSATKDFEQFF. The DNA read from the CDR3 is TGCAGTGCTACCAAAGACTTTGAG.

The table lists this clone with many counts. The read halts 3 residues ahead of the CDR3 end, with the missing end drawn from the germline J gene. The chain couples TRBV4-2 to TRBJ1-2; TRBD1 might be the D (5 bases). The CDR3 is 15 residues long. Germline assignment: CDR1 LGHNA and CDR2 YNFKEQ. Trimming removed 0 bases at V and 4 bases at J, with 12 bases between. CDR3 loop: CASSQDDGRVYGYTF. CDR3 DNA (partial): TGTGCCAGCAGCCAAGATGATGGCAGGGTCTATGGC.

This clone appeared a few times. The sequenced fragment ends 3 residues before the CDR3 boundary, so the rest is inferred from the germline J gene. The chain joins TRBV2 to TRBJ2-7, with D hard to call. Between the trimmed V and J ends, which lost 7 bases and 6 bases, there was a span of 16 bases. The CDR3 spans 13 residues. Germline V gene sequence: CDR1 SNHLY, CDR2 FYNNEI. CDR3 amino acids: CASTENAEGEQYF. Incomplete CDR3 DNA: TGTGCCAGCACCGAAAATGCGGAAGGCGAG.

Many counts were recorded for this clone. The read comes to an end 3 residues before the CDR3 does, leaving the germline J gene to fill in the end. The chain uses TRBV20-1 and TRBJ1-4; a weak D match, TRBD1 (5 bases). Trimming took 5 bases from V and 8 from J, leaving 6 bases between them. The CDR3 loop spans 10 amino acids. Germline CDR1 and CDR2: DFQATT and SNEGSKA (reference sequence). CDR3 protein: CSARTEKLFF. Incomplete CDR3 DNA: TGCAGTGCTCGGACAGAAAAA.

This clone showed up many times. The CDR3 extends 3 residues past the end of the read, so its final part is completed from the germline J gene. This chain links TRBV6-1 with TRBJ2-1; D not certain. CDR3 size: 15 residues. Germline V gives CDR1 MNHNS, CDR2 SASEGT. Deletions cut 4 bases from V and 8 bases from J, with 18 bases between. CDR3 bases read: TGTGCCAGCAGTGTGGGTACCGTTGGTCGGGATGAG. Its translation is CASSVGTVGRDE. Given in full, the CDR3 is CASSVGTVGRDEQFF.

This clone was detected a few times. The CDR3 end falls 3 residues outside the read, so it is completed with the germline J gene. The chain has TRBV10-3 and TRBJ2-7; weak D call: TRBD2 (5 bases). The germline gives CDR1 ENHRY, CDR2 SYGVKD. CDR3 length: 14 amino acids. With 5 bases removed from V and 3 bases from J, the gap between germline ends came to 14 bases. Partial CDR3 DNA: TGTGCCATCAGTCCTACCCCGGCGGGCTACGAG. Translated, it gives CAISPTPAGYE. The entire CDR3 protein is CAISPTPAGYEQYF.

This clone was seen repeatedly, ten times or more. The read ends 3 residues early relative to the CDR3; the germline J gene fills the gap. This rearrangement joins TRBV13 to TRBJ2-3, with TRBD2 identical over 9 bases. V dropped 5 bases and J dropped 3; count of bases not matched to a gene: 12. The V gene's germline CDR1 is PRHDT and CDR2 FYEKMQ (reference sequence). This CDR3 region has 17 residues. CDR3 sequence reads: CASSPRLAGSSTDTQYF. The covered CDR3 bases are TGTGCCAGCAGCCCGCGGCTAGCGGGGTCTAGTACAGATACG.

This clone showed up many times. The read stops 3 residues short of the end of the CDR3; the missing end is completed from the germline J gene. The chain employs TRBV2 and TRBJ2-7; 8 nucleotides line up with TRBD2. Germline-derived CDR1 and CDR2 are SNHLY and FYNNEI. CDR3 length: 18 residues. Trimming took 6 bases from V and 2 from J; bases not matched to a gene: 18. The CDR3 here is CASRPLRGGHEHTYEQYF. The CDR3 DNA, read in part, is TGTGCCAGCAGACCCCTCCGGGGGGGACATGAACACACCTACGAG.

The sample holds a few counts of this clone. Read coverage stops 3 residues before the CDR3 terminus; the germline J gene supplies the remainder. The V call is TRBV29-1, the J call TRBJ2-3; 7 nucleotides align to TRBD1. CDR1 SQVTM and CDR2 ANQGSEA come from the germline V gene. The CDR3 is made up of 14 amino acids. The CDR3 sequence is CSVDRADGGQPQYF. CDR3 DNA (partial): TGCAGCGTTGACAGGGCGGATGGGGGACAGCCG.

The table lists this clone with many counts. The read ends 3 residues early relative to the CDR3; the germline J gene fills the gap. This chain connects TRBV7-2 to TRBJ2-2; 9 bases are a match to TRBD2. Unmatched junction bases numbered 5, after V lost 6 bases and J lost 3 bases. This CDR3 has 15 amino acids. Germline values: CDR1 SGHTA, CDR2 FQGNSA. The CDR3 is CASRSSGAYTGELFF. The DNA read from the CDR3 is TGTGCCAGCAGGTCTAGCGGGGCGTACACCGGGGAG.

This clone turned up a few times. A clone one base away is much larger, so this may be a read error. Coverage ceases 3 residues before the CDR3 finishes, and the germline J gene fills in the end. The chain combines TRBV13 with TRBJ2-3; 11 bases are a match to TRBD1. The CDR3 is 14 residues long. Germline assignment: CDR1 PRHDT and CDR2 FYEKMQ (reference sequence). CDR3 DNA, as far as it was read: TGTGCCAGCAGCTCGGGACAGGGGGAAGAGACG. Protein sequence: CASSSGQGEET. The whole CDR3 is CASSSGQGEETQYF.

In this sample, this clone turned up many times. Other DNA sequences in this specimen translate into the identical CDR3. The CDR3: CASSPLDRVGELFF. The DNA read from the CDR3 is TGTGCCAGCAGCCCTCTTGATAGGGTCGGGGAG. The gene calls are TRBV14 and TRBJ2-2; D gene ambiguous. Read sequence stops 3 residues before the CDR3 end, and the germline J gene provides the missing end. Germline V CDR1 and CDR2: SGHDN, FVKESK. The V and J ends lost 4 bases and 7 bases respectively, with 13 bases between them. The CDR3 extends over 14 amino acids. The full variable domain, its missing parts supplied by reference TRBV14 and TRBJ2-2, is EAGVTQFPSHSVIEKGQTVTLRCDPISGHDNLYWYRRVMGKEIKFLLHFVKESKQDESGMPNNRFLAERTGGTYSTLKVQPAELEDSGVYFCASSPLDRVGELFFGEGSRLTVL.

This clone was observed many times. The read falls 3 residues short of the CDR3 end, and the missing part is taken from the germline J gene. The chain couples TRBV13 to TRBJ1-5; D perhaps matches TRBD1 (5 bases). V was trimmed by 3 bases and J by 3 bases, leaving 18 bases between them. The CDR3 is 17 amino acids. The germline V gene has CDR1 PRHDT and CDR2 FYEKMQ (reference sequence). Incomplete CDR3 DNA: TGTGCCAGCAGCTTGGGAGGGGCGCCCTACTTCAATCAGCCC. Translation gives CASSLGGAPYFNQP. The entire CDR3 protein reads CASSLGGAPYFNQPQHF.

This clone was detected ten times or more. The read ends 3 residues shy of where the CDR3 ends; the end is completed using the germline J gene. The chain recombines TRBV19 with TRBJ2-3; 8 bases align to TRBD1. Unmatched junction bases numbered 4, after V lost 0 bases and J lost 8 bases. Germline values: CDR1 LNHDA, CDR2 SQIVND (reference sequence). The CDR3 has 14 amino acids. Here the CDR3 reads CASSIDRGQGTQYF. The DNA read from the CDR3 is TGTGCCAGTAGTATAGACAGGGGGCAGGGTACG.

This clone was seen many times. The read ends 3 residues early relative to the CDR3; the germline J gene fills the gap. The rearrangement links TRBV4-2 to TRBJ2-3, with 10 bases that match TRBD2. Germline lookup yields CDR1 LGHNA and CDR2 YNFKEQ. V dropped 0 bases and J dropped 0; count of bases not matched to a gene: 3. This CDR3 spans 17 amino acids. The CDR3 reads CASSQEASGGSTDTQYF. CDR3 DNA, as far as it was read: TGTGCCAGCAGCCAAGAGGCTAGCGGGGGCAGCACAGATACG.

As regards this clone: The read terminates 3 residues before the CDR3 end, so the remaining end is supplied by the germline J gene. This chain uses TRBV7-9 with TRBJ1-6, with 9 bases matching TRBD1. Looked up from germline, CDR1 is SEHNR and CDR2 is FQNEAQ (reference sequence). Trimming removed 2 bases from V and 9 bases from J; junction bases left unmatched: 5. The CDR3 runs 15 residues. The CDR3 bases that were read are TGTGCCAGCAGCTTAACTGGACAGGGGTCTTCACCC. Protein product: CASSLTGQGSSP. The whole CDR3 protein is CASSLTGQGSSPLHF.

As to this clone: The sequenced fragment ends 3 residues before the CDR3 boundary, so the rest is inferred from the germline J gene. V and J are TRBV11-2 and TRBJ2-1; D is uncertain. With 1 base removed from V and 2 bases from J, the gap between germline ends came to 9 bases. The CDR3 is 15 residues long. From germline, CDR1 is SGHAT and CDR2 FQNNGV. The CDR3 region is CASSLVADPYNEQFF. CDR3 DNA (partial): TGTGCCAGCAGCTTAGTTGCAGATCCCTACAATGAG.

The sample holds many counts of this clone. The CDR3 end falls 3 residues outside the read, so it is completed with the germline J gene. The chain employs TRBV18 and TRBJ2-5; 8 bases align to TRBD1. With 3 bases clipped from V and 2 bases from J, the junction kept 5 bases outside the gene matches. The CDR3 consists of 15 residues. CDR1 is KGHSH, CDR2 LQKENI, per germline. CDR3 DNA, as far as it was read: TGTGCCAGCTCACCTAGACAGGGGATACAAGAGACC. It is translated as CASSPRQGIQET. The full CDR3 reads CASSPRQGIQETQYF.